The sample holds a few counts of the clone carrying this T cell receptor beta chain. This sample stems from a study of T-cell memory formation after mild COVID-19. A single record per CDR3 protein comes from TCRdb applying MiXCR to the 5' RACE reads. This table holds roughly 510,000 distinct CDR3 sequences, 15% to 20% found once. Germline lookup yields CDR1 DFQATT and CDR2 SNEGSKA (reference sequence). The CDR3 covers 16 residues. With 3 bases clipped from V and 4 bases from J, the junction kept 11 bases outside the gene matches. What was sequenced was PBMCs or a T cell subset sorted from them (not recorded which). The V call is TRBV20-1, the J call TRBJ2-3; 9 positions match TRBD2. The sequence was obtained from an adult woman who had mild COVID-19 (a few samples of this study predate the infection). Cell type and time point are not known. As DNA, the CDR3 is TGCAGTGCTAGGTTGTCCATGGGACTAGCTTCAGATACGCAGTATTTT. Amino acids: CSARLSMGLASDTQYF.